These T cell receptor beta chains were read from a single sample in a study of CD8 T cells in Susac syndrome. TCRdb itself ran the immunoSEQ multiplex PCR reads through MiXCR, one entry per CDR3 protein. The sample carries approximately 140,000 distinct CDR3 sequences, about 95% recorded once. Sequenced input: CD4+ T cells from PBMCs. The receptor source for this set is a human donor with multiple sclerosis. The CDR3 runs from the conserved cysteine through the conserved F or W. Each record gives: V gene, J gene, clone size, D gene, CDR3 protein, CDR3 DNA. The D gene is left open where the match is weak. Only some rows state a clone size, as once, few, many or a class for expanded clones.

v_call: TRBV28
j_call: TRBJ1-5
clone_size: .
d_call: .
cdr3_aa: CASSSLTGSNQPQHF
cdr3_nt: TGTGCCAGCAGTTCTCTGACAGGCAGCAATCAGCCCCAGCATTTT

v_call: TRBV29-1
j_call: TRBJ2-7
clone_size: .
d_call: .
cdr3_aa: CSARRTYEQYF
cdr3_nt: TGCAGCGCGCGGCGTACCTACGAGCAGTACTTC

v_call: TRBV29-1
j_call: TRBJ2-7
clone_size: .
d_call: .
cdr3_aa: CSVERTEGSYEQYF
cdr3_nt: TGCAGCGTTGAACGGACTGAGGGCTCCTACGAGCAGTACTTC

v_call: TRBV29-1
j_call: TRBJ1-1
clone_size: once
d_call: .
cdr3_aa: CSVESPMNTEAFF
cdr3_nt: TGCAGCGTTGAGTCGCCGATGAACACTGAAGCTTTCTTT

v_call: TRBV29-1
j_call: TRBJ2-1
clone_size: .
d_call: .
cdr3_aa: CSVIQGSYNEQFF
cdr3_nt: TGCAGCGTAATACAGGGCTCCTACAATGAGCAGTTCTTC

v_call: TRBV11-2
j_call: TRBJ2-2
clone_size: .
d_call: .
cdr3_aa: CASSYALGAGELFF
cdr3_nt: TGTGCCAGCAGCTACGCATTAGGGGCCGGGGAGCTGTTTTTT

v_call: TRBV23-1
j_call: TRBJ1-5
clone_size: .
d_call: .
cdr3_aa: CASSQRGDQPQHF
cdr3_nt: TGCGCCAGCAGTCAAAGAGGGGACCAGCCCCAGCATTTT

v_call: TRBV6-5
j_call: TRBJ2-3
clone_size: .
d_call: .
cdr3_aa: CASSWAGLGDTQYF
cdr3_nt: TGTGCCAGCAGTTGGGCAGGGTTGGGAGATACGCAGTATTTT

v_call: TRBV20-1
j_call: TRBJ2-4
clone_size: .
d_call: TRBD1
cdr3_aa: CSARQQQGAGAKNIQYF
cdr3_nt: TGCAGTGCTAGACAACAACAGGGGGCAGGGGCCAAAAACATTCAGTACTTC

v_call: TRBV23-1
j_call: TRBJ2-7
clone_size: .
d_call: .
cdr3_aa: CASSQSQGVVLEQYF
cdr3_nt: TGCGCCAGCAGTCAATCGCAGGGAGTTGTACTCGAGCAGTACTTC

v_call: TRBV6-2/TRBV6-3
j_call: TRBJ1-1
clone_size: .
d_call: TRBD1
cdr3_aa: CASTPDRVSTEAFF
cdr3_nt: TGTGCCAGCACTCCCGACAGGGTAAGCACTGAAGCTTTCTTT

v_call: TRBV2
j_call: TRBJ2-1
clone_size: once
d_call: TRBD1
cdr3_aa: CASSEATGGLYNEQFF
cdr3_nt: TGTGCCAGCAGTGAAGCGACAGGGGGCCTCTATAATGAGCAGTTCTTC

v_call: TRBV21-1
j_call: TRBJ2-7
clone_size: .
d_call: .
cdr3_aa: CASSIWASGLFYEQYF
cdr3_nt: TGTGCCAGCAGCATTTGGGCTAGCGGGTTGTTCTACGAGCAGTACTTC

v_call: TRBV9
j_call: TRBJ2-1
clone_size: .
d_call: TRBD2
cdr3_aa: CASSRDYPDNEQFF
cdr3_nt: TGTGCCAGCAGCCGGGACTATCCAGACAATGAGCAGTTCTTC

v_call: TRBV24-1
j_call: TRBJ2-3
clone_size: .
d_call: .
cdr3_aa: CATSDGREPTDTQYF
cdr3_nt: TGTGCCACCAGTGATGGGAGAGAGCCCACAGATACGCAGTATTTT

v_call: TRBV13
j_call: TRBJ2-2
clone_size: .
d_call: TRBD1
cdr3_aa: CASSFLDRADTGELFF
cdr3_nt: TGTGCCAGCAGCTTCTTGGACAGGGCGGACACCGGGGAGCTGTTTTTT

v_call: TRBV20-1
j_call: TRBJ2-5
clone_size: .
d_call: TRBD2
cdr3_aa: CSARGGLAVETQYF
cdr3_nt: TGCAGTGCTAGGGGGGGACTAGCGGTAGAGACCCAGTACTTC

v_call: TRBV4-2
j_call: TRBJ2-3
clone_size: once
d_call: TRBD1
cdr3_aa: CASSQATGKGDTQYF
cdr3_nt: TGTGCCAGCAGCCAAGCGACAGGGAAAGGAGATACGCAGTATTTT

v_call: TRBV9
j_call: TRBJ2-7
clone_size: .
d_call: .
cdr3_aa: CASSVDVGLPSSYEQYF
cdr3_nt: TGTGCCAGCAGCGTAGATGTAGGGCTGCCGAGCTCCTACGAGCAGTACTTC

v_call: TRBV9
j_call: TRBJ2-3
clone_size: .
d_call: .
cdr3_aa: CASSGGGYSTDTQYF
cdr3_nt: TGTGCCAGCAGCGGCGGGGGCTATAGCACAGATACGCAGTATTTT

v_call: TRBV2
j_call: TRBJ2-5
clone_size: .
d_call: TRBD1
cdr3_aa: CASSERGRVTQYF
cdr3_nt: TGTGCCAGCAGTGAGAGGGGGCGCGTGACCCAGTACTTC

v_call: TRBV6-1
j_call: TRBJ2-7
clone_size: .
d_call: .
cdr3_aa: CASSDRAAYEQYF
cdr3_nt: TGTGCCAGCAGTGACAGGGCGGCCTACGAGCAGTACTTC

v_call: TRBV6-5
j_call: TRBJ2-1
clone_size: .
d_call: .
cdr3_aa: CASSPRQGWYNEQFF
cdr3_nt: TGTGCCAGCAGTCCCCGCCAGGGATGGTACAATGAGCAGTTCTTC

v_call: TRBV7-2
j_call: TRBJ2-4
clone_size: .
d_call: TRBD2
cdr3_aa: CASSEFSGGAGGDIQYF
cdr3_nt: TGTGCCAGCAGCGAGTTTAGCGGGGGGGCCGGGGGTGACATTCAGTACTTC

v_call: TRBV5-4
j_call: TRBJ2-5
clone_size: .
d_call: TRBD1
cdr3_aa: CASSREIGQGETQYF
cdr3_nt: TGTGCCAGCAGCCGCGAGATTGGACAGGGGGAGACCCAGTACTTC

v_call: TRBV3-1
j_call: TRBJ1-5
clone_size: .
d_call: .
cdr3_aa: CASSQTIGDSNQPQHF
cdr3_nt: TGTGCCAGCAGCCAAACTATTGGGGATAGCAATCAGCCCCAGCATTTT

v_call: TRBV27
j_call: TRBJ2-7
clone_size: .
d_call: .
cdr3_aa: CASTGHPTYEQYF
cdr3_nt: TGTGCCAGCACGGGACATCCAACCTACGAGCAGTACTTC

v_call: TRBV5-1
j_call: TRBJ2-2
clone_size: once
d_call: TRBD1
cdr3_aa: CASSFGPTRDRVSNTGELFF
cdr3_nt: TGCGCCAGCAGCTTTGGCCCGACCCGGGACAGGGTCTCGAACACCGGGGAGCTGTTTTTT

v_call: TRBV2
j_call: TRBJ2-1
clone_size: .
d_call: .
cdr3_aa: CASSRQYNEQFF
cdr3_nt: TGTGCCAGCAGTAGACAGTACAATGAGCAGTTCTTC

v_call: TRBV4-1
j_call: TRBJ2-1
clone_size: .
d_call: TRBD2
cdr3_aa: CASSQVPSGVYNEQFF
cdr3_nt: TGCGCCAGCAGCCAAGTACCGAGCGGGGTCTACAATGAGCAGTTCTTC

v_call: TRBV20-1
j_call: TRBJ2-7
clone_size: .
d_call: TRBD1
cdr3_aa: CSAPDRGSSYEQYF
cdr3_nt: TGCAGTGCCCCCGACAGGGGAAGTTCCTACGAGCAGTACTTC

v_call: TRBV7-3
j_call: TRBJ1-2
clone_size: .
d_call: TRBD1
cdr3_aa: CASSLSGTGFYGYTF
cdr3_nt: TGTGCCAGCAGCCTCTCCGGGACAGGATTTTATGGCTACACCTTC

v_call: TRBV15
j_call: TRBJ1-6
clone_size: .
d_call: TRBD1
cdr3_aa: CATSSEQGAGSPLHF
cdr3_nt: TGTGCCACCAGCAGCGAACAGGGGGCTGGATCACCCCTCCACTTT

v_call: TRBV25-1
j_call: TRBJ1-1
clone_size: .
d_call: TRBD1
cdr3_aa: CASTGTGIVTEAFF
cdr3_nt: TGTGCCAGCACCGGGACAGGGATTGTCACTGAAGCTTTCTTT

v_call: TRBV30
j_call: TRBJ1-6
clone_size: .
d_call: TRBD1
cdr3_aa: CAWSASGQGISPLHF
cdr3_nt: TGTGCCTGGAGTGCGTCGGGACAGGGGATTTCACCCCTCCACTTT

v_call: TRBV9
j_call: TRBJ2-3
clone_size: .
d_call: .
cdr3_aa: CASSVRLGGITDTQYF
cdr3_nt: TGTGCCAGCAGCGTACGTTTGGGAGGAATCACAGATACGCAGTATTTT

v_call: TRBV28
j_call: TRBJ2-7
clone_size: .
d_call: TRBD2
cdr3_aa: CASRSLAAGGTKQYF
cdr3_nt: TGTGCCAGCAGATCCCTCGCAGCGGGGGGAACGAAGCAGTACTTC

v_call: TRBV12-3/TRBV12-4
j_call: TRBJ2-4
clone_size: .
d_call: TRBD1
cdr3_aa: CASSEQGNIQYF
cdr3_nt: TGTGCCAGCAGTGAACAGGGGAACATTCAGTACTTC

v_call: TRBV3-1
j_call: TRBJ1-1
clone_size: .
d_call: .
cdr3_aa: CASSQDRRNGNTEAFF
cdr3_nt: TGTGCCAGCAGCCAAGATAGGCGCAATGGGAACACTGAAGCTTTCTTT

v_call: TRBV9
j_call: TRBJ2-2
clone_size: .
d_call: .
cdr3_aa: CASSVASGGATGELFF
cdr3_nt: TGTGCCAGCAGCGTAGCCTCGGGGGGCGCAACCGGGGAGCTGTTTTTT

v_call: TRBV28
j_call: TRBJ2-7
clone_size: .
d_call: .
cdr3_aa: CASSSPARGGWYEQYF
cdr3_nt: TGTGCCAGCAGTTCCCCCGCCAGAGGAGGATGGTACGAGCAGTACTTC

v_call: TRBV3-1
j_call: TRBJ2-7
clone_size: once
d_call: .
cdr3_aa: CASSRKGRLSYEQYF
cdr3_nt: TGTGCCAGCAGCCGGAAGGGTCGTCTCTCCTACGAGCAGTACTTC

v_call: TRBV13
j_call: TRBJ2-1
clone_size: once
d_call: TRBD2
cdr3_aa: CASSLGGTSGRQFF
cdr3_nt: TGTGCCAGCAGCTTAGGGGGGACTAGCGGAAGGCAGTTCTTC

v_call: TRBV20-1
j_call: TRBJ1-6
clone_size: .
d_call: TRBD1
cdr3_aa: CSADSSDRGGSPLHF
cdr3_nt: TGCAGTGCTGACTCCTCGGACAGGGGCGGTTCACCCCTCCACTTT

v_call: TRBV5-1
j_call: TRBJ1-1
clone_size: .
d_call: .
cdr3_aa: CASSLEILRNTEAFF
cdr3_nt: TGCGCCAGCAGCTTGGAAATCCTGAGGAACACTGAAGCTTTCTTT

v_call: TRBV3-1
j_call: TRBJ2-5
clone_size: .
d_call: .
cdr3_aa: CASSQDRLTQYF
cdr3_nt: TGTGCCAGCAGCCAAGATCGGTTGACCCAGTACTTC

v_call: TRBV30
j_call: TRBJ2-7
clone_size: .
d_call: .
cdr3_aa: CAWGGLYEQYF
cdr3_nt: TGTGCCTGGGGGGGTCTCTACGAGCAGTACTTC

v_call: TRBV20-1
j_call: TRBJ2-7
clone_size: .
d_call: TRBD2
cdr3_aa: CSATARVGGRASYEQYF
cdr3_nt: TGCAGTGCCACGGCTAGGGTCGGCGGGAGAGCGTCCTACGAGCAGTACTTC

v_call: TRBV5-1
j_call: TRBJ1-1
clone_size: .
d_call: TRBD1
cdr3_aa: CASSRQGAKNTEAFF
cdr3_nt: TGCGCCAGCAGTAGACAGGGGGCAAAGAACACTGAAGCTTTCTTT

v_call: TRBV12-3/TRBV12-4
j_call: TRBJ1-1
clone_size: .
d_call: TRBD1
cdr3_aa: CASSFSSGRGFAEAFF
cdr3_nt: TGTGCCAGCAGTTTCTCATCCGGCAGGGGGTTCGCTGAAGCTTTCTTT

v_call: TRBV14
j_call: TRBJ2-1
clone_size: .
d_call: TRBD2
cdr3_aa: CASSQILAGHHNEQFF
cdr3_nt: TGTGCCAGCAGCCAAATACTAGCGGGGCATCACAATGAGCAGTTCTTC

v_call: TRBV7-2
j_call: TRBJ2-2
clone_size: few
d_call: TRBD2
cdr3_aa: CASSLLAGGATGELFF
cdr3_nt: TGTGCCAGCAGCTTATTAGCGGGAGGGGCCACCGGGGAGCTGTTTTTT

v_call: TRBV30
j_call: TRBJ1-2
clone_size: .
d_call: TRBD1
cdr3_aa: CAETGAPNYGYTF
cdr3_nt: TGTGCCGAAACAGGGGCTCCGAACTATGGCTACACCTTC

v_call: TRBV28
j_call: TRBJ2-3
clone_size: once
d_call: TRBD1
cdr3_aa: CASSLGQGVADTQYF
cdr3_nt: TGTGCCAGCAGCTTGGGACAGGGGGTCGCAGATACGCAGTATTTT

v_call: TRBV5-4
j_call: TRBJ2-5
clone_size: .
d_call: .
cdr3_aa: CASSLAGVLETQYF
cdr3_nt: TGTGCCAGCAGCTTGGCGGGAGTCCTAGAGACCCAGTACTTC

v_call: TRBV24-1
j_call: TRBJ2-2
clone_size: .
d_call: .
cdr3_aa: CATSDINTRELFF
cdr3_nt: TGTGCCACCAGTGATATAAACACCAGGGAGCTGTTTTTT

v_call: TRBV19
j_call: TRBJ2-7
clone_size: .
d_call: .
cdr3_aa: CASSIGPASYEQYF
cdr3_nt: TGTGCCAGTAGTATAGGGCCAGCTTCCTACGAGCAGTACTTC

v_call: TRBV20-1
j_call: TRBJ2-7
clone_size: once
d_call: .
cdr3_aa: CSARDWGSYEQYF
cdr3_nt: TGCAGTGCTAGAGATTGGGGGTCCTACGAGCAGTACTTC

v_call: TRBV20-1
j_call: TRBJ1-5
clone_size: .
d_call: .
cdr3_aa: CSAMRNSNQPQHF
cdr3_nt: TGCAGTGCTATGCGGAATAGCAATCAGCCCCAGCATTTT

v_call: TRBV5-1
j_call: TRBJ2-3
clone_size: .
d_call: TRBD2
cdr3_aa: CASKLGTSSDTQYF
cdr3_nt: TGCGCCAGCAAGTTAGGGACTAGCTCCGATACGCAGTATTTT